Below are 24 T cell receptor beta chains sequenced from a single sample in a study of technical replicates of blood from a handful of donors. Profiled with immunoSEQ multiplex PCR; TCRdb holds only in-frame clones, not every one. This table holds under 100,000 clones, around 94% found once. The sequencing sample was made of T cells isolated from PBMCs. The receptor source for this set is a human donor in good health.

The genes are TRBV6-1 and TRBJ2-2; possible D gene TRBD1, 5 bases. The germline V gene has CDR1 MNHNS and CDR2 SASEGT. This CDR3 contains 14 residues. Trimming removed 6 bases at V and 5 bases at J, with 13 bases between. This CDR3 reads CASSPGWETGELFF. The CDR3 region has the DNA TGTGCCAGCAGCCCAGGGTGGGAAACCGGGGAGCTGTTTTTT.

The gene calls are TRBV4-1 and TRBJ2-2; tentatively, D is TRBD2 (6 bases). The CDR3 is made up of 14 amino acids. Germline V gene data show CDR1 as MGHRA and CDR2 as YSYEKL. Trimming removed 3 bases from V and 1 base from J, with 6 bases in between. CDR3 nucleotide sequence: TGCGCCAGCAGCCAGCGGGGGAACACCGGGGAGCTGTTTTTT. Translation gives CASSQRGNTGELFF.

This chain's CDR3 is CSVNNLGGFKKNTEAFF. The CDR3 region has the DNA TGCAGCGTTAATAATCTGGGGGGGTTTAAGAAGAACACTGAAGCTTTCTTT. The chain is built from TRBV29-1 and TRBJ1-1, with TRBD1 as a possible D gene (5 bases). The CDR3 loop spans 17 amino acids. The V gene's germline CDR1 is SQVTM and CDR2 ANQGSEA. Trimming left V 5 bases short and J 1 base short, with 23 bases between.

The J gene is TRBJ2-1, the V gene TRBV6-6; TRBD2 matches at 7 bases. The CDR3 is 13 residues long. V lost 10 bases, J lost 6 bases, and 9 bases stayed unmatched. Per the germline V gene, CDR1 is MNHNY and CDR2 is SVGAGI (reference sequence). CDR3 amino acids: CAIRDRTSNEQFF. The CDR3 nucleotides are TGTGCCATCCGGGACCGGACTAGCAATGAGCAGTTCTTC.

The rearrangement links TRBV7-9 to TRBJ1-2; 8 positions agree with TRBD1. The junction had 10 bases not matched to a gene; V was cut back by 5 bases and J by 5 bases. CDR1 SEHNR and CDR2 FQNEAQ come from the germline V gene (reference sequence). The CDR3 extends over 15 amino acids. For the CDR3, the DNA is TGTGCCAGCAGCCCAAACTCAGGGGGCGGGTATGGCTACACCTTC. Amino acids: CASSPNSGGGYGYTF. Drawing the rest from reference TRBV7-9 and TRBJ1-2, the complete variable domain is DTGVSQNPRHKITKRGQNVTFRCDPISEHNRLYWYRQTLGQGPEFLTYFQNEAQLEKSRLLSDRFSAERPKGSFSTLEIQRTEQGDSAMYLCASSPNSGGGYGYTFGSGTRLTVV.

The CDR3 reads CASSPGFAGDEQFF. DNA for the CDR3: TGCGCCAGCAGCCCGGGATTCGCCGGGGATGAGCAGTTCTTC. V and J are TRBV5-1 and TRBJ2-1; D may be TRBD2 (5 bases). Trimming left V 4 bases short and J 8 bases short, with 16 bases between. There are 14 residues in the CDR3. In germline, CDR1 is SGHRS, CDR2 YFSETQ.

The chain has TRBV5-1 and TRBJ2-7; D may be TRBD2 (6 bases). This CDR3 is built from 15 residues. Germline values: CDR1 SGHRS, CDR2 YFSETQ. V lost 0 bases and J lost 4, with 14 bases in between. The CDR3 coding sequence is TGCGCCAGCAGCTTGGGGGGCGGGACCGTTTACGAGCAGTACTTC. As protein: CASSLGGGTVYEQYF.

The rearrangement links TRBV5-1 to TRBJ2-1; tentatively, D is TRBD1 (5 bases). The germline V gene encodes CDR1 SGHRS and CDR2 YFSETQ. Trimming pared 5 bases from V and 8 bases from J, leaving 17 bases between. The CDR3 length is 14 residues. The CDR3 DNA is TGCGCCAGCAGACGCGACTCAGGGATCGATGAGCAGTTCTTC. Translating it yields CASRRDSGIDEQFF. The full variable domain, rest sourced from reference TRBV5-1 and TRBJ2-1, is KAGVTQTPRYLIKTRGQQVTLSCSPISGHRSVSWYQQTPGQGLQFLFEYFSETQRNKGNFPGRFSGRQFSNSRSEMNVSTLELGDSALYLCASRRDSGIDEQFFGPGTRLTVL.

The gene calls are TRBV9 and TRBJ2-5, with 11 bases lining up with TRBD1. Germline lookup yields CDR1 SGDLS and CDR2 YYNGEE. J was trimmed by 6 bases and V by 0 bases; bases with no gene match: 7. The CDR3 runs 16 residues. The CDR3 nucleotides read TGTGCCAGCAGCGTAGCTGGGGGACAGGGGGGGCAGACCCAGTACTTC. Its translation is CASSVAGGQGGQTQYF. The full variable domain, its missing parts supplied by reference TRBV9 and TRBJ2-5, is DSGVTQTPKHLITATGQRVTLRCSPRSGDLSVYWYQQSLDQGLQFLIQYYNGEERAKGNILERFSAQQFPDLHSELNLSSLELGDSALYFCASSVAGGQGGQTQYFGPGTRLLVL.

The chain recombines TRBV5-5 with TRBJ1-4; D is possibly TRBD1 (5 bases). Per the germline V gene, CDR1 is SGHKS and CDR2 is YYEKEE (reference sequence). The CDR3 extends over 13 amino acids. V lost 3 bases to trimming and J lost 6 bases, with 9 bases between them. The CDR3 region has the DNA TGTGCCAGCAGCTCTGGCAGGGATGAAAAACTGTTTTTT. Translating it yields CASSSGRDEKLFF.

The chain combines TRBV6-1 with TRBJ1-3, with D maybe TRBD1 (5 bases). Germline assignment: CDR1 MNHNS and CDR2 SASEGT. Trimming took 1 base from V and 0 from J, leaving 13 bases between them. The CDR3 extends over 17 amino acids. CDR3 amino acids: CASSEVGGGNSGNTIYF. The CDR3 nucleotides are TGTGCCAGCAGTGAAGTTGGGGGGGGAAACTCTGGAAACACCATATATTTT.

The chain recombines TRBV4-1 with TRBJ1-5, with 8 positions matching TRBD1. This CDR3 has 15 residues. The trim removed 0 bases at V and 6 bases at J, leaving 4 bases unmatched. Germline CDR1 and CDR2: MGHRA and YSYEKL. CDR3 sequence: CASSQEEQGAQPQHF. The CDR3 region has the DNA TGCGCCAGCAGCCAAGAGGAGCAGGGGGCTCAGCCCCAGCATTTT.

This clone was seen just once. The chain combines TRBV7-9 with TRBJ2-1; a weak D match, TRBD2 (5 bases). This CDR3 has 19 amino acids. From germline, CDR1 is SEHNR and CDR2 FQNEAQ (reference sequence). V was cut by 6 bases and J by 0 bases, with 24 bases left in between. The CDR3 sequence: CASSHNRAPGMSSYNEQFF. In DNA, the CDR3 is TGTGCCAGCAGTCATAACCGGGCCCCCGGGATGAGCTCCTACAATGAGCAGTTCTTC.

The chain couples TRBV13 to TRBJ1-3, with D perhaps TRBD1 (5 bases). V dropped 4 bases and J dropped 0 bases, with 16 bases sitting between them. Per germline, CDR1 PRHDT and CDR2 FYEKMQ (reference sequence). This CDR3 is 17 amino acids long. Here the CDR3 DNA reads TGTGCCAGCAGCTCAATCGACGCAGGGTTCTCTGGAAACACCATATATTTT. It codes for CASSSIDAGFSGNTIYF.

This chain connects TRBV5-4 to TRBJ1-3, with 9 bases that match TRBD1. This CDR3 comprises 15 residues. The V gene's germline CDR1 is SGHNT and CDR2 YYREEE (reference sequence). The trim removed 4 bases at V and 4 bases at J, leaving 6 bases unmatched. CDR3 sequence: CASSLNRGQGNTIYF. The CDR3 DNA sequence: TGTGCCAGCAGCCTGAACAGGGGGCAAGGAAACACCATATATTTT.

The chain recombines TRBV28 with TRBJ2-3; tentative D call: TRBD2 (5 bases). The CDR3 has 16 amino acids. V lost 6 bases to trimming and J lost 1 base, with 17 bases between them. Germline lookup yields CDR1 MDHEN and CDR2 SYDVKM. CDR3 nucleotides: TGTGCCAGCAGCGCGCGTGGGCGGGTCGGCACAGATACGCAGTATTTT. It yields the protein CASSARGRVGTDTQYF.

The V call is TRBV19, the J call TRBJ1-2; 7 bases align to TRBD1. Germline values: CDR1 LNHDA, CDR2 SQIVND (reference sequence). CDR3 size: 15 residues. After removal of 8 bases from V and 4 bases from J, the junction contained 13 bases not matched to a gene. The CDR3 DNA sequence: TGTGCCAGTGCTACAGGGGAAGAGTCCCTCTATGGCTACACCTTC. It encodes CASATGEESLYGYTF. The full variable domain, its missing parts supplied by reference TRBV19 and TRBJ1-2, is DGGITQSPKYLFRKEGQNVTLSCEQNLNHDAMYWYRQDPGQGLRLIYYSQIVNDFQKGDIAEGYSVSREKKESFPLTVTSAQKNPTAFYLCASATGEESLYGYTFGSGTRLTVV.

This chain links TRBV19 with TRBJ2-3; D may be TRBD2 (7 bases). V gave up 3 bases and J gave up 6 bases, with 22 bases separating them. This CDR3 comprises 17 residues. Germline V gene sequence: CDR1 LNHDA, CDR2 SQIVND (reference sequence). In DNA form, the CDR3 reads TGTGCCAGTAGTATTGGAGGGGGGGCGACCCTAGGGGATACGCAGTATTTT. It is translated as CASSIGGGATLGDTQYF.

The J gene is TRBJ2-7, the V gene TRBV19, with 11 positions matching TRBD1. V lost 9 bases and J lost 4; bases outside the gene matches: 5. The germline V gene encodes CDR1 LNHDA and CDR2 SQIVND (reference sequence). This CDR3 is 13 amino acids long. The CDR3 DNA is TGTGCCAGCGGGACAGGGGGTACTTACGAGCAGTACTTC. This codes for CASGTGGTYEQYF. Variable domain in full (rest from reference TRBV19 and TRBJ2-7): DGGITQSPKYLFRKEGQNVTLSCEQNLNHDAMYWYRQDPGQGLRLIYYSQIVNDFQKGDIAEGYSVSREKKESFPLTVTSAQKNPTAFYLCASGTGGTYEQYFGPGTRLTVT.

The rearrangement uses TRBV6-1 and TRBJ1-1; TRBD1 matches at 7 bases. Germline V gene data show CDR1 as MNHNS and CDR2 as SASEGT. The CDR3 extends over 14 amino acids. The V segment lost 0 bases and the J segment 11 bases; nucleotides outside the gene matches: 9. The CDR3 is CASSEASGQVRAFF. Written as DNA, the CDR3 is TGTGCCAGCAGTGAAGCGTCAGGACAGGTGAGGGCTTTCTTT.

The gene calls are TRBV5-4 and TRBJ1-2, with a possible D match to TRBD1 (6 bases). Germline CDR1 and CDR2: SGHNT and YYREEE (reference sequence). The CDR3 contains 13 residues. Trimming took 4 bases from V and 7 from J, leaving 14 bases between them. The CDR3 protein is CASSIGGGSGYTF. In DNA form, the CDR3 reads TGTGCCAGCAGCATTGGCGGGGGCAGTGGCTACACCTTC. Looking up the rest from reference TRBV5-4 and TRBJ1-2 gives the full variable domain: ETGVTQSPTHLIKTRGQQVTLRCSSQSGHNTVSWYQQALGQGPQFIFQYYREEENGRGNFPPRFSGLQFPNYSSELNVNALELDDSALYLCASSIGGGSGYTFGSGTRLTVV.

This clone showed up just a few times. V usage is TRBV6-5 and J usage is TRBJ1-1, with unresolved D. Deletions cut 11 bases from V and 4 bases from J, with 17 bases between. Germline-derived CDR1 and CDR2 are MNHEY and SVGAGI. This CDR3 region has 13 residues. The CDR3 DNA sequence: TGTGCCGCGAGAGGTCAGCAATTCACTGAAGCTTTCTTT. As protein: CAARGQQFTEAFF.

This clone was observed a single time. CDR3 nucleotides: TGTGCCAGCAGCCCTAGGACAGGGTACGAGCAGTACTTC. The encoded protein is CASSPRTGYEQYF. The V gene is TRBV7-8, the J gene TRBJ2-7, with 8 bases matching TRBD1. With 5 bases clipped from V and 4 bases from J, the junction kept 4 bases outside the gene matches. In germline, CDR1 is SGHVS, CDR2 FQNEAQ. This CDR3 has 13 amino acids.

The chain is built from TRBV28 and TRBJ1-5; D not resolved. V lost 11 bases, J lost 5 bases, and 16 bases lay in between. The CDR3 has 13 amino acids. Looked up from germline, CDR1 is MDHEN and CDR2 is SYDVKM. The CDR3 region has the DNA TGTGCCTCTATGCCTAACCCCCATCAGCCCCAGCATTTT. Amino acid sequence: CASMPNPHQPQHF.